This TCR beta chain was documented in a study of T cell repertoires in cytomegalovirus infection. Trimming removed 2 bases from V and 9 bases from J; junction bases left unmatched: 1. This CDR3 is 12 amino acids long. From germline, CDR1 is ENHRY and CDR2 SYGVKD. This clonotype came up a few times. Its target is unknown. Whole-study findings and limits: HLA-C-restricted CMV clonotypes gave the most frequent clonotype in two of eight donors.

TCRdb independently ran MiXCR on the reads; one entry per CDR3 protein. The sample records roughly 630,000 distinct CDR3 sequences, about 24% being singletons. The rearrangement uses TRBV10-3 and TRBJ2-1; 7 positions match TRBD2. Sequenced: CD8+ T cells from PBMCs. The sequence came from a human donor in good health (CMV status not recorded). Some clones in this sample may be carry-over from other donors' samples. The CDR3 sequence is CAISEGGGEQFF. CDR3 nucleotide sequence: TGTGCCATCAGTGAGGGGGGGGGTGAGCAGTTCTTC.